The next 17 T cell receptor beta chains were all read from a single sample in a study of T-cell memory formation after mild COVID-19. TCRdb re-analysed the 5' RACE reads in MiXCR, keeping a single row per CDR3 protein. The sample holds about 400,000 distinct CDR3 sequences, more than 15% seen once. Source material: PBMCs or a T cell subset sorted from them (not recorded which). These receptors all come from a man in his late teens or twenties who had mild COVID-19 (a few samples of this study predate the infection). Cell type and time point are not known.

This clonotype was seen a handful of times. The gene calls are TRBV29-1 and TRBJ2-1; 7 bases fit TRBD1. Germline-derived CDR1 and CDR2 are SQVTM and ANQGSEA. The CDR3 has 13 amino acids. Trimming removed 3 bases from V and 10 bases from J; junction bases left unmatched: 9. The CDR3 sequence is CSVELVLGGEQFF. In nucleotides, the CDR3 is TGCAGCGTTGAGTTGGTCCTAGGGGGCGAGCAGTTCTTC.

This clonotype was counted a few times. This sequence joins TRBV13 and TRBJ1-5, with 10 bases aligning to TRBD1. The germline V gene has CDR1 PRHDT and CDR2 FYEKMQ (reference sequence). The junction had 12 bases not matched to a gene; V was cut back by 2 bases and J by 8 bases. This CDR3 region has 17 residues. The CDR3 DNA reads as TGTGCCAGCAGCTTATATCCGGGACAGGGGAAAATCGAGCCCCAGCATTTT. It codes for CASSLYPGQGKIEPQHF. Variable domain in full (rest from reference TRBV13 and TRBJ1-5): AAGVIQSPRHLIKEKRETATLKCYPIPRHDTVYWYQQGPGQDPQFLISFYEKMQSDKGSIPDRFSAQQFSDYHSELNMSSLELGDSALYFCASSLYPGQGKIEPQHFGDGTRLSIL.

This clonotype was recorded a few times. The chain carries TRBV29-1 and TRBJ2-3; D call uncertain. In germline, CDR1 is SQVTM, CDR2 ANQGSEA. V lost 7 bases to trimming and J lost 3 bases, with 14 bases between them. The CDR3 consists of 13 residues. CDR3 DNA sequence: TGCAGCGGGAATGTAGGTGGTACAGATACGCAGTATTTT. Translated: CSGNVGGTDTQYF.

Comment on this clonotype: Germline and junction disagree at one end, which may indicate a read error. This chain connects TRBV4-2 to TRBJ2-2; perhaps D is TRBD1 or TRBD2 (5 bases each). This CDR3 contains 18 residues. The V gene's germline CDR1 is LGHNA and CDR2 YNFKEQ. CDR3 sequence reads: CASNQDFRDGPNTGELFF. CDR3 coding DNA: TGTGCCAGCAACCAAGATTTCCGGGACGGACCTAACACCGGGGAGCTGTTTTTT.

The chain couples TRBV7-9 to TRBJ1-2; 7 positions match TRBD1. V lost 3 bases and J lost 10; bases outside the gene matches: 8. Germline V CDR1 and CDR2: SEHNR, FQNEAQ (reference sequence). CDR3 length: 13 residues. The CDR3 is CASSFAGQTDYTF. CDR3 DNA sequence: TGTGCCAGCAGCTTCGCGGGACAGACGGACTACACCTTC.

This clonotype occurred a few times. The chain carries TRBV15 and TRBJ2-1; D is perhaps TRBD1 (6 bases). V was clipped by 2 bases and J by 8 bases, with 7 bases between them. The germline V gene encodes CDR1 LNHNV and CDR2 YYDKDF (reference sequence). There are 12 residues in the CDR3. CDR3 bases: TGTGCCACCAGCAGACGACAGGATGAGCAGTTCTTC. Its translation: CATSRRQDEQFF. The full variable domain, its missing parts supplied by reference TRBV15 and TRBJ2-1, is DAMVIQNPRYQVTQFGKPVTLSCSQTLNHNVMYWYQQKSSQAPKLLFHYYDKDFNNEADTPDNFQSRRPNTSFCFLDIRSPGLGDTAMYLCATSRRQDEQFFGPGTRLTVL.

This clonotype was found a few times. The gene calls are TRBV6-6 and TRBJ1-4; 11 bases are a match to TRBD1. J gave up 0 bases and V 6 bases, and 3 bases lay outside the gene matches. This CDR3 is built from 16 residues. Germline assignment: CDR1 MNHNY and CDR2 SVGAGI (reference sequence). This CDR3 is CASRWTGGATNEKLFF. As DNA, the CDR3 is TGTGCCAGCAGATGGACAGGGGGCGCAACTAATGAAAAACTGTTTTTT.

This chain connects TRBV7-2 to TRBJ1-2; 7 bases align to TRBD1. Germline assignment: CDR1 SGHTA and CDR2 FQGNSA. Losses at the gene ends were 3 bases for V and 5 bases for J; bases not matched to a gene: 9. The CDR3 runs to 15 residues. CDR3 in amino acids: CASSLQGDTPYGYTF. In DNA form, the CDR3 reads TGTGCCAGCAGCTTGCAGGGGGACACACCTTATGGCTACACCTTC.

This clonotype was counted a few times. The chain combines TRBV9 with TRBJ2-7, with D possibly matching TRBD2 (7 bases). This CDR3 is built from 14 residues. CDR1 and CDR2 from the germline V gene are SGDLS and YYNGEE. With 4 bases removed from V and 4 bases from J, the gap between germline ends came to 15 bases. CDR3 residues: CASSLTGGLYEQYF. The CDR3 bases are TGTGCCAGCAGCTTAACCGGGGGGCTATACGAGCAGTACTTC.

V and J are TRBV12-2 and TRBJ2-7. TRBV12-2 has pseudogene status. This CDR3 has 15 amino acids. CDR3 DNA: TGTGCAAGTCGCTTAGCGAACCAGAAGACCTACGAGCAGTACGTC. Residues: CASRLANQKTYEQYV.

The chain recombines TRBV11-2 with TRBJ1-1; no clear D gene. V was trimmed by 0 bases and J by 8 bases, leaving 7 bases between them. Germline V gene data show CDR1 as SGHAT and CDR2 as FQNNGV. CDR3 length: 12 amino acids. CDR3 sequence: CASSLDGEEAFF. The CDR3 DNA reads as TGTGCCAGCAGCTTAGACGGGGAAGAAGCTTTCTTT.

This clonotype has a handful of counts. This chain's CDR3 is CATRAGTGGNEQFF. The CDR3 DNA reads TGTGCCACCAGGGCCGGGACAGGGGGTAATGAGCAGTTCTTC. V usage is TRBV15 and J usage is TRBJ2-1; 11 bases agree with TRBD1. CDR1 is LNHNV, CDR2 YYDKDF, per germline (reference sequence). The ends lost 6 bases at V and 7 bases at J; junction bases unmatched: 5. This CDR3 comprises 14 residues.

This clonotype appeared a few times. This sequence joins TRBV6-6 and TRBJ1-6; D call uncertain. With 0 bases removed from V and 8 bases from J, the gap between germline ends came to 11 bases. This CDR3 region has 15 residues. From germline, CDR1 is MNHNY and CDR2 SVGAGI (reference sequence). The CDR3 loop reads CASSYSIREDSPLHF. The CDR3 DNA reads TGTGCCAGCAGTTACTCGATTAGGGAGGATTCACCCCTCCACTTT.

This clonotype was detected only a few times. The rearrangement uses TRBV9 and TRBJ1-2; the D is unclear. Per the germline V gene, CDR1 is SGDLS and CDR2 is YYNGEE. CDR3 length equals 13 residues. The germline V and J ends were trimmed by 0 bases and 8 bases, with 11 bases remaining between them. The CDR3 protein is CASSVEPRSGYTF. CDR3 sequence (DNA): TGTGCCAGCAGCGTAGAGCCCCGAAGCGGCTACACCTTC. Combining the CDR3 with reference TRBV9 and TRBJ1-2 gives the whole variable domain DSGVTQTPKHLITATGQRVTLRCSPRSGDLSVYWYQQSLDQGLQFLIQYYNGEERAKGNILERFSAQQFPDLHSELNLSSLELGDSALYFCASSVEPRSGYTFGSGTRLTVV.

This clonotype was seen a handful of times. The chain links TRBV7-3 to TRBJ1-2; D might be TRBD1 (5 bases). Germline loops: CDR1 SGHTA, CDR2 FQGTGA. CDR3 length: 14 amino acids. The germline V and J ends were trimmed by 5 bases and 4 bases, with 14 bases remaining between them. CDR3 nucleotide sequence: TGTGCCAGCAGCCCCGACAGCCAAAGCTATGGCTACACCTTC. It yields the protein CASSPDSQSYGYTF.

The chain carries TRBV7-2 and TRBJ1-1, with D possibly TRBD1 on 5 matching bases. The V end lost 4 bases, the J end lost 1 base, and 16 bases lay between the germline ends. CDR1 and CDR2 (germline): SGHTA, FQGNSA. The CDR3 consists of 16 residues. The CDR3 sequence: CASSSGGWGRNTEAFF. The DNA for the CDR3 is TGTGCCAGCAGCTCGGGGGGGTGGGGACGGAACACTGAAGCTTTCTTT.

This clonotype was seen many times. The V gene is TRBV18, the J gene TRBJ1-1; D unclear. The CDR3 loop spans 14 amino acids. Germline assignment: CDR1 KGHSH and CDR2 LQKENI. The V and J ends lost 3 bases and 6 bases respectively, with 14 bases between them. CDR3 sequence reads: CASSPLDLGAEAFF. The CDR3 nucleotides are TGTGCCAGCTCACCCCTTGACCTGGGCGCTGAAGCTTTCTTT.